These 5 T cell receptor beta chains came from one sample sequenced in a study of T cell clones after liver transplantation (dated by TCRdb to between 2017 and 2020). The library came from the immunoSEQ multiplex PCR assay. TCRdb took over this immuneACCESS table, retaining in-frame rearrangements with V and J assigned. Such tables are incomplete; in checked studies, under half of the missing clones stem from an unresolved V gene, and the remainder is unexplained. For this sample there are 45,000 to 55,000 clones; about 81% appear just once. The top ten clones comprise over 7% of the sample. What this sample's time point label stands for: pre-transplant. This specimen consisted of CD4+ T cells from blood, obtained before liver transplant. These TCRs come from a human donor who received a liver transplant.

The genes are TRBV7-6 and TRBJ2-6; 8 bases line up with TRBD1. The germline gives CDR1 SGHVS, CDR2 FNYEAQ. The V gene end was trimmed by 3 bases and the J gene end by 0 bases; junction bases not matched to a gene: 4. The CDR3 totals 17 residues. CDR3 protein: CASSFWTGSSGANVLTF. CDR3 nucleotide sequence: TGTGCCAGCAGCTTCTGGACAGGGAGCTCTGGGGCCAACGTCCTGACTTTC.

In this sample, this clone is medium-sized (0.01 to 0.1%). Relative to the germline gene, one junction end is altered; a read error may explain this. This sequence joins TRBV18 and TRBJ2-3, with 10 bases matching TRBD2. CDR3 length: 12 amino acids. Germline-derived CDR1 and CDR2 are KGHSH and LQKENI. CDR3 sequence: CASSPPAGGLDF. CDR3 sequence (DNA): TGTGCCAGCTCACCTCCAGCGGGAGGGCTCGATTTT.

The chain uses TRBV7-9 and TRBJ2-5; D unresolved. This CDR3 spans 12 amino acids. V dropped 0 bases and J dropped 13 bases, with 12 bases sitting between them. Germline CDR1 SEHNR, CDR2 FQNEAQ (reference sequence). DNA of the CDR3: TGTGCCAGCAGCTTAGCTGAAACAGCGACGTACTTC. It specifies CASSLAETATYF.

The rearrangement uses TRBV6-1 and TRBJ2-1; 14 positions agree with TRBD2. The length of the CDR3 is 15 residues. After removal of 4 bases from V and 13 bases from J, the junction contained 9 bases not matched to a gene. Per germline, CDR1 MNHNS and CDR2 SASEGT. CDR3 DNA: TGTGCCAGCAGTGCGACTAGCGGGGGGGCCTTGCAACAGTTCTTC. This gives the protein CASSATSGGALQQFF.

The chain carries TRBV9 and TRBJ1-5; D ambiguous. Germline V gene lookup returns CDR1 SGDLS and CDR2 YYNGEE. The CDR3 contains 12 residues. V was pared by 4 bases and J by 5 bases, with 7 bases between. CDR3 amino acids: CASSPLDQPQHF. CDR3 bases: TGTGCCAGCAGCCCACTCGATCAGCCCCAGCATTTT.